This TCR beta chain stems from a study of CD4 T cells in relation to SARS-CoV-2 and coronaviruses. Study-wide points: Pre-pandemic and post-infection samples never came from the same donor. Memory recall responses, not primary responses primed in culture, are what the assay detects.

Comment on this clone: What it binds is unknown.

Profiling relied on immunoSEQ multiplex PCR, and the TCRdb table lists in-frame clones only, not all of them. The sample gives 40,000 or so clones, less than 85% of which show up once; 3.5% to 5.5% is in the top ten. Trimming pared 4 bases from V and 0 bases from J, leaving 20 bases between. The CDR3 is 18 residues long. Germline V CDR1 and CDR2: SGHNT, YYREEE (reference sequence). Naive or memory CD4+ cells were cultured 1:1 with T cell-depleted PBMCs plus CEF. The chain couples TRBV5-4 to TRBJ1-3; TRBD1 might be the D (5 bases). The source material was naive CD4+ T cells from PBMCs, cultured in vitro. Described subset: naive CD4+ T cells isolated by negative enrichment. This clonotype was sampled from an adult with COVID-19. The CDR3: CASSRQLRDPSSGNTIYF. The CDR3 nucleotides read TGTGCCAGCAGCAGGCAGCTCCGGGACCCCTCCTCTGGAAACACCATATATTTT.